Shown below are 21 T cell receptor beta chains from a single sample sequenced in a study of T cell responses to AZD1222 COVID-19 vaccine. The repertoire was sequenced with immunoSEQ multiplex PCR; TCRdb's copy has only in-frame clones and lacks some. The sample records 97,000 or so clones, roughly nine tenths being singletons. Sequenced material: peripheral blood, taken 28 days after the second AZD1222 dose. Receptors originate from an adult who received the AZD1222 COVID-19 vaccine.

The CDR3 loop reads CASNTGVNQPQHF. The DNA for the CDR3 is TGTGCCAGCAACACAGGGGTGAATCAGCCCCAGCATTTT. The V and J genes are TRBV6-5 and TRBJ1-5, with TRBD1 matching 7 bases. The CDR3 length is 13 residues. V was pared by 7 bases and J by 4 bases, with 4 bases of the junction left unmatched. In germline, CDR1 is MNHEY, CDR2 SVGAGI.

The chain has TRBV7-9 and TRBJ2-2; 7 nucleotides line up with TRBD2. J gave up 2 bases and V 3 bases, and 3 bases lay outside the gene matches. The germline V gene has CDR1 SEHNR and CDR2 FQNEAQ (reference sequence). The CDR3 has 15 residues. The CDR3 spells CASSFLAVNTGELFF. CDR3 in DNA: TGTGCCAGCAGCTTCCTAGCGGTAAACACCGGGGAGCTGTTTTTT.

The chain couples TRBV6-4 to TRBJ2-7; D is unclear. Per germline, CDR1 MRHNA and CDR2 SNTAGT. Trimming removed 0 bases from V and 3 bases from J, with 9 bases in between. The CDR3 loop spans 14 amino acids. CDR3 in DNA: TGTGCCAGCAGTGACTCGATCCTGAGCTACGAGCAGTACTTC. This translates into CASSDSILSYEQYF.

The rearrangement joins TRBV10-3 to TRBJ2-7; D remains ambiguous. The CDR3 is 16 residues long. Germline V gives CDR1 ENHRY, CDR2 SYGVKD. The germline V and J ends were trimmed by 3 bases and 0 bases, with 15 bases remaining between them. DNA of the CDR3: TGTGCCATCAGTGATTCGCGGCAGGCCAGCTCCTACGAGCAGTACTTC. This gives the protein CAISDSRQASSYEQYF.

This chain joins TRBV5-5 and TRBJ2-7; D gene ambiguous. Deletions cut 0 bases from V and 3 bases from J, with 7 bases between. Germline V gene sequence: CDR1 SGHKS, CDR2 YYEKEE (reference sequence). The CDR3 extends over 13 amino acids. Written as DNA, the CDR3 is TGTGCCAGCAGCTTGGCCAGGTTCTACGAGCAGTACTTC. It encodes CASSLARFYEQYF. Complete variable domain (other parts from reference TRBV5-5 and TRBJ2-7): DAGVTQSPTHLIKTRGQQVTLRCSPISGHKSVSWYQQVLGQGPQFIFQYYEKEERGRGNFPDRFSARQFPNYSSELNVNALLLGDSALYLCASSLARFYEQYFGPGTRLTVT.

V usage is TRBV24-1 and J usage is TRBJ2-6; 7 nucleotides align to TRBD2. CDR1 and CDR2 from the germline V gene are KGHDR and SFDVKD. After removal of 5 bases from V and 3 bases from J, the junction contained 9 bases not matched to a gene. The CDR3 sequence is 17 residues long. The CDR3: CATSGSAGVGGANVLTF. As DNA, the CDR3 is TGTGCCACCAGTGGTAGTGCGGGGGTAGGTGGGGCCAACGTCCTGACTTTC.

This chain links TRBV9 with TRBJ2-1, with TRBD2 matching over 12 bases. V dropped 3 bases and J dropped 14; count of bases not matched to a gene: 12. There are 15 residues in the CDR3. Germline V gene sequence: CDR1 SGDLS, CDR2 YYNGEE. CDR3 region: CASSAAGTSGSLKFF. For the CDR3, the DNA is TGTGCCAGCAGCGCAGCCGGGACTAGCGGGTCCCTCAAGTTCTTC.

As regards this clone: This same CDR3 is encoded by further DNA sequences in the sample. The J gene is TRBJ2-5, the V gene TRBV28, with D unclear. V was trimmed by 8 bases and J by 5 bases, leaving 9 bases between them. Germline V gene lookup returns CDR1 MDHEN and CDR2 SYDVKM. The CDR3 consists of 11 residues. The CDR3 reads CASSLRETQYF. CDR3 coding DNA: TGTGCCAGCTCCCTCAGGGAGACCCAGTACTTC.

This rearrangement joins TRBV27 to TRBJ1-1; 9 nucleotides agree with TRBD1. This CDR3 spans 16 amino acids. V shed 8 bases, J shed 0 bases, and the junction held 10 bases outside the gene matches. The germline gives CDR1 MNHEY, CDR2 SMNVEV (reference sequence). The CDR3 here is CASRTGGGLMNTEAFF. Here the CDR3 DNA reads TGTGCCAGCCGAACAGGGGGCGGCCTCATGAACACTGAAGCTTTCTTT.

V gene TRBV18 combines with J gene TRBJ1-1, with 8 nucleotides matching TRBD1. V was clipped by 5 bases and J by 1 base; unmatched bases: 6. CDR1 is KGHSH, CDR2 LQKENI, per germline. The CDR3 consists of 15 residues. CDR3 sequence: CASSTYRGENTEAFF. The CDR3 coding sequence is TGTGCCAGCTCAACTTACAGGGGGGAGAACACTGAAGCTTTCTTT.

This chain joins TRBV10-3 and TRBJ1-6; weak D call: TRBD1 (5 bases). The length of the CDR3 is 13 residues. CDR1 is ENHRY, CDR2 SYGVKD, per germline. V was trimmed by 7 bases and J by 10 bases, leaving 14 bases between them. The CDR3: CAITRDPDSPLHF. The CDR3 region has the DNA TGTGCCATCACTAGGGACCCAGACTCACCCCTCCACTTT.

CDR3 sequence: CASSPGQNQPQHF. The CDR3 DNA reads TGTGCCAGCAGTCCAGGACAGAATCAGCCCCAGCATTTT. The gene calls are TRBV28 and TRBJ1-5; maybe TRBD1 (6 bases). Germline CDR1 reads MDHEN; CDR2 reads SYDVKM. The CDR3 loop spans 13 amino acids. Trimming pared 5 bases from V and 4 bases from J, leaving 9 bases between.

Written as DNA, the CDR3 is TGTGCCACCGGAGGGACGGGGAACACTGAAGCTTTCTTT. As protein: CATGGTGNTEAFF. The gene calls are TRBV24-1 and TRBJ1-1, with D possibly being TRBD1 (5 bases). The germline V gene encodes CDR1 KGHDR and CDR2 SFDVKD. The CDR3 runs 13 residues. Trimming stripped 9 bases from V and 1 base from J, with 11 bases between.

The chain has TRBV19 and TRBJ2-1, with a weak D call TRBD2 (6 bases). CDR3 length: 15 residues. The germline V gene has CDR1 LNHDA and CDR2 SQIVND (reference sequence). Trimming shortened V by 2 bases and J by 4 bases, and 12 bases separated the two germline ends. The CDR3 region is CASSIMGGAYNEQFF. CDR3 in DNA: TGTGCCAGTAGTATAATGGGGGGAGCGTACAATGAGCAGTTCTTC.

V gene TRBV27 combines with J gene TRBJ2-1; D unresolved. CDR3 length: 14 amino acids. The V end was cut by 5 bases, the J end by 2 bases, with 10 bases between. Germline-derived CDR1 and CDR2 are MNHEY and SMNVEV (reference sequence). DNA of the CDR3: TGTGCCAGCAGTCCCGGTGGAACCTACAATGAGCAGTTCTTC. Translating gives CASSPGGTYNEQFF.

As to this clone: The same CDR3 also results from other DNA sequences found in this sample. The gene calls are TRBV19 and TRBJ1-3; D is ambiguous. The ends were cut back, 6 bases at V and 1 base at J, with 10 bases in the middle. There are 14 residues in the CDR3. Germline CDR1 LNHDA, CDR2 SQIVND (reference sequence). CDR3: CASRKGASGNTIYF. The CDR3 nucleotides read TGTGCCAGTAGAAAGGGAGCTTCTGGAAACACCATATATTTT.

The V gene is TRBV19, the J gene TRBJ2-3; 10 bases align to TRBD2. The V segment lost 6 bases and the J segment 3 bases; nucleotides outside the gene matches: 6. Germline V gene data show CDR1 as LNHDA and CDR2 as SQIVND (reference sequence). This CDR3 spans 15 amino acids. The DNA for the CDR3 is TGTGCCAGTAGCTTACTAGCGGGGATGACAGATACGCAGTATTTT. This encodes CASSLLAGMTDTQYF. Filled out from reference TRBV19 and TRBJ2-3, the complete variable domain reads DGGITQSPKYLFRKEGQNVTLSCEQNLNHDAMYWYRQDPGQGLRLIYYSQIVNDFQKGDIAEGYSVSREKKESFPLTVTSAQKNPTAFYLCASSLLAGMTDTQYFGPGTRLTVL.

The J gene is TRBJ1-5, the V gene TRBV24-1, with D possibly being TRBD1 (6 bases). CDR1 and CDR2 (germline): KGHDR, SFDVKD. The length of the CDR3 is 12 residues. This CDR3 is CAAAQGNQPQHF. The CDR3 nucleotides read TGTGCTGCGGCACAGGGTAATCAGCCCCAGCATTTT.

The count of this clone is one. The CDR3 loop is CASSRGGFTDTQYF. The CDR3 DNA follows: TGTGCCAGCTCCAGGGGTGGCTTCACAGATACGCAGTATTTT. This sequence joins TRBV7-6 and TRBJ2-3; D is perhaps TRBD1 (6 bases). This CDR3 region has 14 residues. Germline V lookup: CDR1 SGHVS, CDR2 FNYEAQ. Trimming shortened V by 8 bases and J by 2 bases, and 14 bases separated the two germline ends.

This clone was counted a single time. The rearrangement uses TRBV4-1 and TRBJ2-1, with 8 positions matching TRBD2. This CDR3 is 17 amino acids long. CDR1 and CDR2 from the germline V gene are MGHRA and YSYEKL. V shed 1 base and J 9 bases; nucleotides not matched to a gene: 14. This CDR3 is CASSQVGGRIFYGEQFF. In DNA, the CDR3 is TGCGCCAGCAGCCAAGTTGGCGGGAGGATCTTTTACGGTGAGCAGTTCTTC.

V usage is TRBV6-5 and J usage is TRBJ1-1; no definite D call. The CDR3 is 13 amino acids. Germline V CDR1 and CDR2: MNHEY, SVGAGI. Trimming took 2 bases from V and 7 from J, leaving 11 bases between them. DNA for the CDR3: TGTGCCAGCAGTTACGCGGCCCGTTTTGAAGCTTTCTTT. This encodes CASSYAARFEAFF.